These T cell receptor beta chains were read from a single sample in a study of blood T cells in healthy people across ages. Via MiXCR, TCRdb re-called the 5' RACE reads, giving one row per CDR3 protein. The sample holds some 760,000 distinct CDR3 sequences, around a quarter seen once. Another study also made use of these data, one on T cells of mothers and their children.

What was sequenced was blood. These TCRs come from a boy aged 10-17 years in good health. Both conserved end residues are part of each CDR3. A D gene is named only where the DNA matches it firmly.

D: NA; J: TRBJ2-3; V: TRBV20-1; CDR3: CSATPADTQYF
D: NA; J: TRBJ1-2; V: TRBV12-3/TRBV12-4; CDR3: CASSTQGYSLYDYTF
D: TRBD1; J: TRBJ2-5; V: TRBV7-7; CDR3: CASSWTGSETQYF
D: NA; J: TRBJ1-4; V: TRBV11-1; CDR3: CASSPRPRITGTRAFGTNEKLFF
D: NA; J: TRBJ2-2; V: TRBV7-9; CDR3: CASKPYDANTGELFF
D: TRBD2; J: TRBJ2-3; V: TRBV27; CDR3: CASRSMRRGGTDTQYF
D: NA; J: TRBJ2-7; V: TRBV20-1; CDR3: CSARDLRVAYEQYF
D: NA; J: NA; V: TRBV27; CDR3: CASSPDTRLYEQYF
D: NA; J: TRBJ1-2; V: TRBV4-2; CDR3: CASSQDREGPYGYTF
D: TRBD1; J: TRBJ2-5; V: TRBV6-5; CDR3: CASSYQTGIETQYF